These 2 T cell receptor beta chains were sequenced from one sample in a study of vaccination effects on CD4 cells after COVID-19. Their antigens are not known. Ahead of sequencing, the ViraFEST assay grew antigen-specific CD4+ T cells using viral peptide pools. When less than 13 days of culture had elapsed, CD4+ T cells were isolated. Having tested negative for nucleocapsid antibodies, the vaccine recipients showed no prior SARS-CoV-2 infection. Some clones are missing from TCRdb's copy, which holds only in-frame ones; the method was immunoSEQ multiplex PCR. The sample contains fewer than 40,000 clones, roughly 76% of which appear only once. The material was CD4+ T cells from PBMCs cultured with SARS-CoV-2 spike peptides, obtained before COVID-19 vaccination. The receptors here all came from a human donor who received a COVID-19 vaccine.

CDR3 residues: CAWSVGVFGSSYNEQFF. DNA for the CDR3: TGTGCCTGGAGTGTAGGCGTTTTTGGGAGCTCCTACAATGAGCAGTTCTTC. This rearrangement joins TRBV30 to TRBJ2-1, with a possible D match to TRBD2 (5 bases). This CDR3 region has 17 residues. Trimming cost V 0 bases and J 0 bases, with 15 bases left between them. Germline V gene lookup returns CDR1 GTSNPN and CDR2 SVGIG (reference sequence).

V usage is TRBV18 and J usage is TRBJ2-7; D gene unclear. The CDR3 has 14 amino acids. The V end was cut by 3 bases, the J end by 9 bases, with 18 bases between. The V gene's germline CDR1 is KGHSH and CDR2 LQKENI. In nucleotides, the CDR3 is TGTGCCAGCTCACCGGGCTTGGGGTACGAAGGGCAGTACTTC. Its protein is CASSPGLGYEGQYF.